A selection of T cell receptor beta chains follows, all from one sample in a study of blood T cell repertoires in COVID-19. Some clones are missing from TCRdb's copy, which holds only in-frame ones; the method was immunoSEQ multiplex PCR. Seen here are 200,000 to 250,000 clones, 85% to 90% observed once, and the top ten hold around 0.8%. Sequencing was performed on PBMCs or T cells enriched from blood (not recorded which). Source of these receptors: a man between 50 and 59 years old who had been exposed to COVID-19. Both conserved end residues are part of each CDR3. Fields, in order: CDR3 DNA, CDR3 protein, D gene, V gene, clone size, J gene. A D gene is named only where the DNA matches it firmly. Only part of the rows carry a size: once, few, many, or a class if the clone is expanded.

cdr3_nt: TGCGCCAGCAGCTCGCAGGGACAGGGGACAAACACTGAAGCTTTCTTT
cdr3_aa: CASSSQGQGTNTEAFF
d_call: TRBD1
v_call: TRBV5-1
clone_size: few
j_call: TRBJ1-1

cdr3_nt: TGTGCCAGCAGCCCCCACAGGGGCGTCTATGGCTACACCTTC
cdr3_aa: CASSPHRGVYGYTF
d_call: TRBD1
v_call: TRBV9
clone_size: .
j_call: TRBJ1-2

cdr3_nt: TGTGCCAGCAGCCAAGATCGGGCAGGGAATTACAATGAGCAGTTCTTC
cdr3_aa: CASSQDRAGNYNEQFF
d_call: .
v_call: TRBV3-1/TRBV3-2
clone_size: .
j_call: TRBJ2-1

cdr3_nt: TGTGCCAGCAGCCAATACAGGAGAACTAACACTGAAGCTTTCTTT
cdr3_aa: CASSQYRRTNTEAFF
d_call: .
v_call: TRBV5-5
clone_size: .
j_call: TRBJ1-1

cdr3_nt: TGTGCCAGTAGTACCCTACTAGCGGGGGGCCGAGATACGCAGTATTTT
cdr3_aa: CASSTLLAGGRDTQYF
d_call: TRBD2
v_call: TRBV19
clone_size: .
j_call: TRBJ2-3

cdr3_nt: TGTGCCAGCAGTCTCACCGGGACAGCGAATGAGGTAGCCTACGAGCAGTACTTC
cdr3_aa: CASSLTGTANEVAYEQYF
d_call: TRBD1
v_call: TRBV28
clone_size: .
j_call: TRBJ2-7

cdr3_nt: TGTGCCAGCACCCCCGGGACTAGCGGGACCAATGAGCAGTTCTTC
cdr3_aa: CASTPGTSGTNEQFF
d_call: TRBD2
v_call: TRBV6-4
clone_size: .
j_call: TRBJ2-1

cdr3_nt: TGCGCCAGCAGCCCCCAACCTCTAGCGGGGGGCAGCACAGATACGCAGTATTTT
cdr3_aa: CASSPQPLAGGSTDTQYF
d_call: TRBD2
v_call: TRBV5-1
clone_size: .
j_call: TRBJ2-3

cdr3_nt: TGTGCAAGTCGCAGGGACTACCTCTCCTACAATGAGCAGTTCTTC
cdr3_aa: CASRRDYLSYNEQFF
d_call: .
v_call: TRBV12-2
clone_size: once
j_call: TRBJ2-1

cdr3_nt: TGTGCCAGCGGCCAACTACCAGGGGGCGAAAAACTGTTTTTT
cdr3_aa: CASGQLPGGEKLFF
d_call: TRBD1
v_call: TRBV2
clone_size: .
j_call: TRBJ1-4

cdr3_nt: TGCGCCAGCAGCCTGCGACTAGCGGGAGACAATGAGCAGTTCTTC
cdr3_aa: CASSLRLAGDNEQFF
d_call: TRBD2
v_call: TRBV5-1
clone_size: .
j_call: TRBJ2-1

cdr3_nt: TGTGCCAGCAGTTTAGTCGGGAGGGAGACCCAGTACTTC
cdr3_aa: CASSLVGRETQYF
d_call: TRBD2
v_call: TRBV28
clone_size: few
j_call: TRBJ2-5

cdr3_nt: TGTGCAAGTCGCTTAGGGGGACTAGTTCGTAGCACAGATACGCAGTATTTT
cdr3_aa: CASRLGGLVRSTDTQYF
d_call: .
v_call: TRBV12-2
clone_size: .
j_call: TRBJ2-3

cdr3_nt: TGTGCCAGCTCACGCCCTAGCGGGGGGGAACAAGAGACCCAGTACTTC
cdr3_aa: CASSRPSGGEQETQYF
d_call: TRBD2
v_call: TRBV18
clone_size: .
j_call: TRBJ2-5

cdr3_nt: TGTGCCAGCAGCCAAGATCGGGAGGGGGCAGAGACCCAGTACTTC
cdr3_aa: CASSQDREGAETQYF
d_call: .
v_call: TRBV3-1/TRBV3-2
clone_size: .
j_call: TRBJ2-5

cdr3_nt: TGTGCCAGCACCGACCGTGGGGGCGATCAGCCCCAGCATTTT
cdr3_aa: CASTDRGGDQPQHF
d_call: .
v_call: TRBV2
clone_size: .
j_call: TRBJ1-5

cdr3_nt: TGCGCCAGCAGCTTGGAAGCAATGACAGGGGTAATCTATGGCTACACCTTC
cdr3_aa: CASSLEAMTGVIYGYTF
d_call: TRBD1
v_call: TRBV5-1
clone_size: .
j_call: TRBJ1-2

cdr3_nt: TGTGCCAGCAGTTTACCGAACGGACTCCCTTACGAGCAGTACTTC
cdr3_aa: CASSLPNGLPYEQYF
d_call: .
v_call: TRBV28
clone_size: .
j_call: TRBJ2-7

cdr3_nt: TGCGCCAGCAGCCTGCGGGAGAACTATGGCTACACCTTC
cdr3_aa: CASSLRENYGYTF
d_call: .
v_call: TRBV5-1
clone_size: .
j_call: TRBJ1-2

cdr3_nt: TGTGCCAGTAGTATCACAAGGGGCGCCTATGGCTACACCTTC
cdr3_aa: CASSITRGAYGYTF
d_call: .
v_call: TRBV19
clone_size: .
j_call: TRBJ1-2

cdr3_nt: TGTGCCAGCAGTGCGTTAGCGATCTCTGGGGCCAACGTCCTGACTTTC
cdr3_aa: CASSALAISGANVLTF
d_call: .
v_call: TRBV2
clone_size: .
j_call: TRBJ2-6

cdr3_nt: TGTGCTAGTGGTTCCTTCGGGTCACCCCTCCACTTT
cdr3_aa: CASGSFGSPLHF
d_call: .
v_call: TRBV12-5
clone_size: .
j_call: TRBJ1-6

cdr3_nt: TGTGCCAGCAGTCGGGACACCGCAGAGTTGAACTATGGCTACACCTTC
cdr3_aa: CASSRDTAELNYGYTF
d_call: .
v_call: TRBV2
clone_size: few
j_call: TRBJ1-2

cdr3_nt: TGCGCCAGCAGCCAAGTGATCCGTCGGACAGGGGGCGGCTATGGCTACACCTTC
cdr3_aa: CASSQVIRRTGGGYGYTF
d_call: TRBD1
v_call: TRBV4-1
clone_size: .
j_call: TRBJ1-2

cdr3_nt: TGCGCCAGCAGCCCGGTTTCTTCAGGGTCCGGAAACACCATATATTTT
cdr3_aa: CASSPVSSGSGNTIYF
d_call: .
v_call: TRBV5-1
clone_size: .
j_call: TRBJ1-3

cdr3_nt: TGTGCCTGGAGTTACAGGGGTTACGGCTACACCTTC
cdr3_aa: CAWSYRGYGYTF
d_call: TRBD1
v_call: TRBV30
clone_size: .
j_call: TRBJ1-2

cdr3_nt: TGTGCCAGCAGTTACAATTTTGTGGCAGATACTAAAAATTCACCCCTCCACTTT
cdr3_aa: CASSYNFVADTKNSPLHF
d_call: .
v_call: TRBV6-2/TRBV6-3
clone_size: .
j_call: TRBJ1-6

cdr3_nt: TGTGCCTGGAGTGTACGGGGTTTGTATGGCTACACCTTC
cdr3_aa: CAWSVRGLYGYTF
d_call: .
v_call: TRBV30
clone_size: .
j_call: TRBJ1-2

cdr3_nt: TGTGCCAGCAGCCAAGATTTGCTATTACAAGAGACCCAGTACTTC
cdr3_aa: CASSQDLLLQETQYF
d_call: .
v_call: TRBV4-2
clone_size: .
j_call: TRBJ2-5

cdr3_nt: TGTGCCAGCAGTTCTCTATCTAGCAATCAGCCCCAGCATTTT
cdr3_aa: CASSSLSSNQPQHF
d_call: .
v_call: TRBV6-5
clone_size: .
j_call: TRBJ1-5

cdr3_nt: TGTGCCAGCAGCGGGTCTGGAGTGATGGTAAATTCACCCCTCCACTTT
cdr3_aa: CASSGSGVMVNSPLHF
d_call: .
v_call: TRBV13
clone_size: .
j_call: TRBJ1-6

cdr3_nt: TGTGCCAGCAGCTTACTCGTGAACAGGGCCTATGGCTACACCTTC
cdr3_aa: CASSLLVNRAYGYTF
d_call: .
v_call: TRBV7-2
clone_size: few
j_call: TRBJ1-2

cdr3_nt: TGTGCCAGCAGCCCTGACTCGAACAATGAGCAGTTCTTC
cdr3_aa: CASSPDSNNEQFF
d_call: .
v_call: TRBV13
clone_size: many
j_call: TRBJ2-1

cdr3_nt: TGCGCCAGCAGCTCAAGACAGGGCGGTGTTAATTCACCCCTCCACTTT
cdr3_aa: CASSSRQGGVNSPLHF
d_call: TRBD1
v_call: TRBV5-1
clone_size: .
j_call: TRBJ1-6

cdr3_nt: TGCGCCAGCAGCACAGATCCTGGCGGGACTGAAGCTTTCTTT
cdr3_aa: CASSTDPGGTEAFF
d_call: .
v_call: TRBV5-1
clone_size: .
j_call: TRBJ1-1

cdr3_nt: TGTGCCACCAGAGACAGCTTAACCGGGGAGCTGTTTTTT
cdr3_aa: CATRDSLTGELFF
d_call: .
v_call: TRBV24-1
clone_size: .
j_call: TRBJ2-2

cdr3_nt: TGTGCCAGCAGCCAGAGGCATGGGACTAGCGGGAGGAGCTCCTACAATGAGCAGTTCTTC
cdr3_aa: CASSQRHGTSGRSSYNEQFF
d_call: .
v_call: TRBV21-1
clone_size: .
j_call: TRBJ2-1

cdr3_nt: TGTGCCAGCAGCTTATTCGTGATGATGGCAGGCTCGAACACTGAAGCTTTCTTT
cdr3_aa: CASSLFVMMAGSNTEAFF
d_call: .
v_call: TRBV7-8
clone_size: .
j_call: TRBJ1-1

cdr3_nt: TGTGCCAGCAGCTCCCCCGGGACAGTACACAATGAGCAGTTCTTC
cdr3_aa: CASSSPGTVHNEQFF
d_call: TRBD1
v_call: TRBV7-6
clone_size: .
j_call: TRBJ2-1

cdr3_nt: TGTGCCAGCAGTGAAGTCAGAAGCTTACTAGTCTATGGCTACACCTTC
cdr3_aa: CASSEVRSLLVYGYTF
d_call: .
v_call: TRBV6-1
clone_size: once
j_call: TRBJ1-2

cdr3_nt: TGCGCCAGCAGCTTGGGGGCCGAGAACTATGGCTACACCTTC
cdr3_aa: CASSLGAENYGYTF
d_call: .
v_call: TRBV5-1
clone_size: .
j_call: TRBJ1-2

cdr3_nt: TGTGCCACCAGCGGATCGTTTGGGAGGAATCAGCCCCAGCATTTT
cdr3_aa: CATSGSFGRNQPQHF
d_call: .
v_call: TRBV19
clone_size: once
j_call: TRBJ1-5

cdr3_nt: TGCAGCGTTGAAGATCTTCTGGTACGGGAGACCCAGTACTTC
cdr3_aa: CSVEDLLVRETQYF
d_call: .
v_call: TRBV29-1
clone_size: .
j_call: TRBJ2-5

cdr3_nt: TGTGCCAGTAGTATCCGACAGGGGGGAATGAACTATGGCTACACCTTC
cdr3_aa: CASSIRQGGMNYGYTF
d_call: TRBD1
v_call: TRBV19
clone_size: .
j_call: TRBJ1-2

cdr3_nt: TGCGCCAGCAGTGGAGGTCGCGGGGGGGAGAACACTGAAGCTTTCTTT
cdr3_aa: CASSGGRGGENTEAFF
d_call: .
v_call: TRBV10-1
clone_size: .
j_call: TRBJ1-1

cdr3_nt: TGTGCCAGCAGCGCCTACGGGACAGGGGCTAGCTATGGCTACACCTTC
cdr3_aa: CASSAYGTGASYGYTF
d_call: TRBD1
v_call: TRBV11-3
clone_size: .
j_call: TRBJ1-2

cdr3_nt: TGTGCCAGCATTGCGAGTATTAACGCAAAAGCGGTTGTGCAGTACTTC
cdr3_aa: CASIASINAKAVVQYF
d_call: .
v_call: TRBV28
clone_size: .
j_call: TRBJ2-7

cdr3_nt: TGTGCCAGTGGAGTGGGGGCGGGGAACACTGAAGCTTTCTTT
cdr3_aa: CASGVGAGNTEAFF
d_call: .
v_call: TRBV2
clone_size: .
j_call: TRBJ1-1

cdr3_nt: TGCGCCAGCGGCTCGACAGGGTTTGGGCAAGAGACCCAGTACTTC
cdr3_aa: CASGSTGFGQETQYF
d_call: TRBD1
v_call: TRBV5-1
clone_size: .
j_call: TRBJ2-5

cdr3_nt: TGTGCCAGCAGCTTAGCGGTCCCTATACACGGGGTCCGGGGCTACACCTTC
cdr3_aa: CASSLAVPIHGVRGYTF
d_call: .
v_call: TRBV7-9
clone_size: .
j_call: TRBJ1-2

cdr3_nt: TGTGCCTGGAGTGACATAGGGGGCTACGGAAACACCATATATTTT
cdr3_aa: CAWSDIGGYGNTIYF
d_call: TRBD1
v_call: TRBV30
clone_size: .
j_call: TRBJ1-3

cdr3_nt: TGTGCCAGCTCACCACCAGCGGGGTTTGGCGAAAAACTGTTTTTT
cdr3_aa: CASSPPAGFGEKLFF
d_call: .
v_call: TRBV18
clone_size: once
j_call: TRBJ1-4

cdr3_nt: TGTGCCAGCAGACAAGCGGGAAGCGGGGCCCACGAGCAGTACTTC
cdr3_aa: CASRQAGSGAHEQYF
d_call: TRBD2
v_call: TRBV7-3
clone_size: few
j_call: TRBJ2-7

cdr3_nt: TGTGCCAGCAGCCCGGGGGACTATGGCTACACCTTC
cdr3_aa: CASSPGDYGYTF
d_call: .
v_call: TRBV3-1/TRBV3-2
clone_size: .
j_call: TRBJ1-2

cdr3_nt: TGCAGCGTTTCCTCCGGGACAGGGGATCAGCCCCAGCATTTT
cdr3_aa: CSVSSGTGDQPQHF
d_call: TRBD1
v_call: TRBV29-1
clone_size: .
j_call: TRBJ1-5

cdr3_nt: TGTGCCAGCAGCTTAGACTCCTACGCGCTCAATGAGCAGTTCTTC
cdr3_aa: CASSLDSYALNEQFF
d_call: .
v_call: TRBV11-1
clone_size: .
j_call: TRBJ2-1

cdr3_nt: TGTGCCAGCAGCTTAAGAGGGCAGGCGGGCGACAATGAGCAGTTCTTC
cdr3_aa: CASSLRGQAGDNEQFF
d_call: .
v_call: TRBV7-9
clone_size: .
j_call: TRBJ2-1

cdr3_nt: TGCGCCAGCAGCTTGGGGCAGGGTGGAGAAAAACTGTTTTTT
cdr3_aa: CASSLGQGGEKLFF
d_call: .
v_call: TRBV5-1
clone_size: .
j_call: TRBJ1-4

cdr3_nt: TGTGCCAGTAGTATCCAACTCGGAAACACCATATATTTT
cdr3_aa: CASSIQLGNTIYF
d_call: .
v_call: TRBV19
clone_size: .
j_call: TRBJ1-3

cdr3_nt: TGTGCCAGCAGCTCTTCAGGGGTTGGCTACACCTTC
cdr3_aa: CASSSSGVGYTF
d_call: .
v_call: TRBV11-3
clone_size: .
j_call: TRBJ1-2